Below, 14 T cell receptor beta chains from the same sample are listed, as sequenced in a study of cytomegalovirus exposure and HLA in healthy donors. Both 60 Vbeta primers and 13 Jbeta primers went into the PCR. Here immunoSEQ multiplex PCR was the method, and the copy in TCRdb shows in-frame clones only, minus some. The sample includes roughly 180,000 clones, 80% to 90% seen only once; the top ten take roughly 0.69%. The sequenced sample consisted of PBMCs. The origin of the receptors is a woman aged 18 to 35 in good health and CMV-seronegative.

This clone was counted a single time. CDR3 loop: CASSYPTGKQYF. CDR3 nucleotide sequence: TGTGCCAGCAGTTACCCAACGGGGAAGCAGTACTTC. This sequence joins TRBV6-6 and TRBJ2-7, with D possibly being TRBD2 (5 bases). Germline V gene lookup returns CDR1 MNHNY and CDR2 SVGAGI (reference sequence). Trimming cost V 2 bases and J 8 bases, with 10 bases left between them. This CDR3 has 12 amino acids.

This clone was recorded only once. The V call is TRBV9, the J call TRBJ2-2; 10 bases map to TRBD2. Germline V gene sequence: CDR1 SGDLS, CDR2 YYNGEE. The V gene end was trimmed by 3 bases and the J gene end by 4 bases; junction bases not matched to a gene: 6. CDR3 length: 16 residues. CDR3 coding DNA: TGTGCCAGCAGCGGAGGGGGGACTAGCGTCACCGGGGAGCTGTTTTTT. Residues: CASSGGGTSVTGELFF.

The V gene is TRBV5-1, the J gene TRBJ1-3, with no clear D. Germline assignment: CDR1 SGHRS and CDR2 YFSETQ. This CDR3 comprises 16 residues. Trimming left V 4 bases short and J 1 base short, with 15 bases between. The CDR3: CASSLNHGVSGNTIYF. The CDR3 nucleotides are TGCGCCAGCAGCCTAAATCACGGGGTATCTGGAAACACCATATATTTT. The full variable domain, completed using reference TRBV5-1 and TRBJ1-3, is KAGVTQTPRYLIKTRGQQVTLSCSPISGHRSVSWYQQTPGQGLQFLFEYFSETQRNKGNFPGRFSGRQFSNSRSEMNVSTLELGDSALYLCASSLNHGVSGNTIYFGEGSWLTVV.

V and J are TRBV14 and TRBJ2-7; 9 nucleotides match TRBD2. With V trimmed by 7 bases and J by 3 bases, 7 bases remained unmatched. CDR3 size: 14 residues. Germline CDR1 is SGHDN and CDR2 is FVKESK. For the CDR3, the DNA is TGTGCCAGCAACTTAGCGGGAGCGAACTACGAGCAGTACTTC. Amino acid sequence: CASNLAGANYEQYF.

The gene calls are TRBV7-2 and TRBJ2-3; D is ambiguous. This CDR3 has 14 residues. With 1 base removed from V and 2 bases from J, the gap between germline ends came to 7 bases. The V gene's germline CDR1 is SGHTA and CDR2 FQGNSA. The CDR3 loop reads CASSLVQSTDTQYF. The CDR3 DNA reads TGTGCCAGCAGCTTAGTTCAGTCCACAGATACGCAGTATTTT.

This clone has more than one count but fewer than ten. V gene TRBV19 combines with J gene TRBJ2-1; D remains ambiguous. V dropped 3 bases and J dropped 7 bases, with 16 bases sitting between them. This CDR3 is built from 15 residues. The germline V gene encodes CDR1 LNHDA and CDR2 SQIVND (reference sequence). This CDR3 is CASSIKAALPNEQFF. The CDR3 coding sequence is TGTGCCAGTAGTATCAAGGCAGCGCTGCCTAATGAGCAGTTCTTC.

The rearrangement joins TRBV30 to TRBJ2-3; 7 positions match TRBD1. Germline lookup yields CDR1 GTSNPN and CDR2 SVGIG (reference sequence). This CDR3 has 12 residues. After removal of 5 bases from V and 4 bases from J, the junction contained 3 bases not matched to a gene. The DNA for the CDR3 is TGTGCCTGGGATACAGGGGCAGATACGCAGTATTTT. Protein product: CAWDTGADTQYF. The complete variable domain, with remaining parts taken from reference TRBV30 and TRBJ2-3, reads SQTIHQWPATLVQPVGSPLSLECTVEGTSNPNLYWYRQAAGRGLQLLFYSVGIGQISSEVPQNLSASRPQDRQFILSSKKLLLSDSGFYLCAWDTGADTQYFGPGTRLTVL.

The V gene is TRBV6-1, the J gene TRBJ1-2; maybe TRBD1 (6 bases). CDR1 is MNHNS and CDR2 is SASEGT in the germline V gene. V was shortened by 0 bases and J by 2 bases, with 16 bases between the two germline ends. The CDR3 runs 17 residues. CDR3 nucleotide sequence: TGTGCCAGCAGTGAAGCCGGGAGGGGCACAGGGAACTATGGCTACACCTTC. This translates into CASSEAGRGTGNYGYTF.

This rearrangement joins TRBV14 to TRBJ2-7; D uncertain. The CDR3 has 11 amino acids. V lost 1 base and J 7 bases, leaving 5 bases between the germline ends. CDR1 and CDR2 from the germline V gene are SGHDN and FVKESK. This chain's CDR3 is CASSQVREQYF. DNA for the CDR3: TGTGCCAGCAGCCAAGTGCGGGAGCAGTACTTC. Based on the CDR3 plus reference TRBV14 and TRBJ2-7, the full variable domain is EAGVTQFPSHSVIEKGQTVTLRCDPISGHDNLYWYRRVMGKEIKFLLHFVKESKQDESGMPNNRFLAERTGGTYSTLKVQPAELEDSGVYFCASSQVREQYFGPGTRLTVT.

The chain recombines TRBV4-1 with TRBJ2-3, with 10 bases lining up with TRBD2. The CDR3 extends over 17 amino acids. The V and J ends lost 4 bases and 2 bases, in that order; junction bases with no gene match: 9. CDR1 and CDR2 from the germline V gene are MGHRA and YSYEKL. CDR3 loop: CASSLGLAISLTDTQYF. As DNA, the CDR3 is TGCGCCAGCAGCCTGGGACTAGCGATATCACTCACAGATACGCAGTATTTT.

V usage is TRBV4-2 and J usage is TRBJ2-7; 8 nucleotides line up with TRBD2. J was trimmed by 4 bases and V by 4 bases; bases with no gene match: 9. The CDR3 sequence is 15 residues long. Per the germline V gene, CDR1 is LGHNA and CDR2 is YNFKEQ. As DNA, the CDR3 is TGTGCCAGCAGCCCTTCGACGGGAGGGCCGTACGAGCAGTACTTC. It encodes CASSPSTGGPYEQYF.

This chain links TRBV5-6 with TRBJ2-2; 7 bases match TRBD1. This CDR3 spans 15 amino acids. CDR1 and CDR2 from the germline V gene are SGHDT and YYEEEE. The ends lost 2 bases at V and 5 bases at J; junction bases unmatched: 6. The CDR3 loop is CASSFKDRRTGELFF. The CDR3 nucleotides read TGTGCCAGCAGCTTTAAGGACAGGCGAACCGGGGAGCTGTTTTTT.

The chain has TRBV7-6 and TRBJ2-1; 8 bases agree with TRBD2. CDR3 length: 17 residues. With V trimmed by 2 bases and J by 2 bases, 8 bases remained unmatched. The germline V gene has CDR1 SGHVS and CDR2 FNYEAQ. CDR3 DNA sequence: TGTGCCAGCAGCTTAATGCAAGCGGGAGCCGCCTACAATGAGCAGTTCTTC. This encodes CASSLMQAGAAYNEQFF.

J is TRBJ2-1 and V is TRBV10-3, with a weak D call TRBD2 (5 bases). The CDR3 sequence is 17 residues long. Germline loops: CDR1 ENHRY, CDR2 SYGVKD. The V and J ends lost 0 bases and 7 bases respectively, with 19 bases between them. The CDR3 nucleotides read TGTGCCATCAGTGAGTCTAGAAGCGGTCAGATAAGTAATGAGCAGTTCTTC. This translates into CAISESRSGQISNEQFF.